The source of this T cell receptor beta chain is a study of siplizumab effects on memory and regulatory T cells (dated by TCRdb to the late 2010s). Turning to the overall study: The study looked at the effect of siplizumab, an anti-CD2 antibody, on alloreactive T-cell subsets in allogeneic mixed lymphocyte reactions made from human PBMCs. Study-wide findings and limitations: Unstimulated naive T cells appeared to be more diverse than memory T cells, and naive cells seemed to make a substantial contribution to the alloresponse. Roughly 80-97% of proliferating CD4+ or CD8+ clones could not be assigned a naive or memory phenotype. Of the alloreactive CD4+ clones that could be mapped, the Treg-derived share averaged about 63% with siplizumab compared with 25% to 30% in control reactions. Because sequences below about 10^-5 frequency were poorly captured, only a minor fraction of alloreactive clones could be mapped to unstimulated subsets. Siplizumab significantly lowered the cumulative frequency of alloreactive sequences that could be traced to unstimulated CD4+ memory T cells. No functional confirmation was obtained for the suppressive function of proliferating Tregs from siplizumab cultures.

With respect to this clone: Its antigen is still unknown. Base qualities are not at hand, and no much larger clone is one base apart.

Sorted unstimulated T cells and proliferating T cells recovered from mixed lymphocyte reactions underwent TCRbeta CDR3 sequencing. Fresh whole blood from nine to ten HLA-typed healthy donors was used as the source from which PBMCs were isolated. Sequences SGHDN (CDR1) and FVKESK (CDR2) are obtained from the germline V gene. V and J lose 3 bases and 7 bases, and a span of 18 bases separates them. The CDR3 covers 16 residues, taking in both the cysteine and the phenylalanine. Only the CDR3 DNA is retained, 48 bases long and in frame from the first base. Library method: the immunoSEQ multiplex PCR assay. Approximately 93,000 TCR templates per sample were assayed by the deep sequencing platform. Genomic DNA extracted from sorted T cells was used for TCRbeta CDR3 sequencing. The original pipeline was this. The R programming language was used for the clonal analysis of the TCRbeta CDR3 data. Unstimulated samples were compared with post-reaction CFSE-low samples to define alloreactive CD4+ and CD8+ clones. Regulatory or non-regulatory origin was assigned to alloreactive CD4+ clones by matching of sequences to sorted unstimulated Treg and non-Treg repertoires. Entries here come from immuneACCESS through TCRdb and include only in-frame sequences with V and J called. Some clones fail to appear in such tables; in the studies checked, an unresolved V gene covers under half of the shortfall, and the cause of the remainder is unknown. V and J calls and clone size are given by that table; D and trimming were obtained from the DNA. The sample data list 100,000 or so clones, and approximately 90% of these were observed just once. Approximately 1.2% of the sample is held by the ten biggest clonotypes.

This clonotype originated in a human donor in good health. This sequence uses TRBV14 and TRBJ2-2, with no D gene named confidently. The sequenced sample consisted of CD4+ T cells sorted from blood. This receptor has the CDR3 CASSQRWYKKGGELFF. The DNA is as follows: TGTGCCAGCAGCCAGCGCTGGTATAAGAAGGGCGGGGAGCTGTTTTTT.